These T cell receptor beta chains were read from a single sample in a study of neurological immune-mediated disorders. TCRdb fed the 5' RACE reads into MiXCR, producing one record per CDR3 protein. The data contain 90,000 to 150,000 distinct CDR3 sequences, around 3% of them singletons. The specimen sequenced was PBMCs. These receptors were collected from a woman in her twenties or thirties with multiple sclerosis. The conserved cysteine and the conserved F or W are not part of the CDR3 here. The order of the fields is V gene, D gene, CDR3 protein. The D gene is left open where the match is weak.

v_call: TRBV1
d_call: -
cdr3_aa: TSSQDGRQGDTEAF

v_call: TRBV5-5
d_call: -
cdr3_aa: ASSLFFGELF

v_call: TRBV15
d_call: -
cdr3_aa: ATSRERTALTYEQY

v_call: TRBV10-2
d_call: -
cdr3_aa: ASSDGDTAKNIQY

v_call: TRBV7-2
d_call: -
cdr3_aa: ASSLFRLKHGYT

v_call: TRBV6-6
d_call: -
cdr3_aa: ASSSNRQLNTGELF

v_call: TRBV20-1
d_call: -
cdr3_aa: GIAVGVTEAF

v_call: TRBV18
d_call: TRBD1
cdr3_aa: ASSPLTGELGEQY

v_call: TRBV19
d_call: TRBD1
cdr3_aa: ASSSRQGANEQY

v_call: TRBV5-1
d_call: TRBD1
cdr3_aa: ASSRDSRSYNEQF

v_call: TRBV27
d_call: -
cdr3_aa: ASSTGSNGPYEQY

v_call: TRBV6-5
d_call: -
cdr3_aa: ASSYTENTEAF

v_call: TRBV5-1
d_call: -
cdr3_aa: ASSGGSGANVLT

v_call: TRBV11-3
d_call: TRBD1
cdr3_aa: ASSTTTDRGHSASHNEQF

v_call: TRBV12-3/TRBV12-4
d_call: TRBD2
cdr3_aa: ASSLGLAEQY

v_call: TRBV30
d_call: -
cdr3_aa: AWRNRDSNQPQH

v_call: TRBV9
d_call: -
cdr3_aa: ASTPGGGASYGYT

v_call: TRBV29-1
d_call: -
cdr3_aa: SGSDHGGYT

v_call: TRBV6-5
d_call: -
cdr3_aa: ASSPNPGLGTEAF

v_call: TRBV4-3
d_call: -
cdr3_aa: ASSQAGYNEQF

v_call: TRBV10-2
d_call: -
cdr3_aa: ASSRPLLSPSYEQY

v_call: TRBV5-1
d_call: -
cdr3_aa: ASSSYNEQF

v_call: TRBV20-1
d_call: -
cdr3_aa: SATLGGLNTEAF

v_call: TRBV20-1
d_call: -
cdr3_aa: SARPGGDTEAF

v_call: TRBV29-1
d_call: -
cdr3_aa: SVDGPNEKLF

v_call: TRBV12-3/TRBV12-4
d_call: TRBD2
cdr3_aa: ASSTGGPVGNEQF

v_call: TRBV21-1
d_call: -
cdr3_aa: ASSHPHGGRTNSYEQY

v_call: TRBV12-3/TRBV12-4
d_call: -
cdr3_aa: ASSSVARSSYNEQF

v_call: TRBV12-3/TRBV12-4
d_call: -
cdr3_aa: ASSKPGRPYEQY

v_call: TRBV4-3
d_call: TRBD1
cdr3_aa: ASSQHTTGADTQY

v_call: TRBV7-2
d_call: -
cdr3_aa: ASRPARGYEQY

v_call: TRBV5-1
d_call: -
cdr3_aa: ASGGQNYNEQF

v_call: TRBV5-1
d_call: -
cdr3_aa: ASSFLGGEQF